Following are 17 T cell receptor beta chains from one sample sequenced in a study of cytomegalovirus exposure and HLA in healthy donors (dated 2017 in TCRdb). The library was generated by the immunoSEQ multiplex PCR assay. For the multiplex PCR, a mixture combining 60 forward primers for TCR Vbeta segments and 13 reverse primers for TCR Jbeta segments was used. TCRdb limited this immuneACCESS table to in-frame rearrangements with V and J called. A share of clones is missing; checked studies link under half to unresolved V genes, and the rest is unexplained. The sample table lists under 250,000 clones, approximately 79% of them with a count of one. Approximately 1.5% of the sample is taken by the ten largest. Input material: PBMCs. The receptors here all came from a man aged 45 to 65 in good health and CMV-seronegative.

CDR3 region: CASSVGQRLSSYNEQFF. CDR3 in DNA: TGTGCCAGCAGCGTAGGCCAGCGCCTGAGCTCCTACAATGAGCAGTTCTTC. The rearrangement links TRBV9 to TRBJ2-1; D is ambiguous. Germline CDR1 and CDR2: SGDLS and YYNGEE. Trimming shortened V by 0 bases and J by 0 bases, and 13 bases separated the two germline ends. This CDR3 is 17 amino acids long.

The gene calls are TRBV30 and TRBJ1-1, with D unresolved. Germline values: CDR1 GTSNPN, CDR2 SVGIG (reference sequence). This CDR3 has 13 amino acids. With 2 bases removed from V and 1 base from J, the gap between germline ends came to 8 bases. The CDR3 DNA reads as TGTGCCTGGAGTCCAGACACGAACACTGAAGCTTTCTTT. This sequence encodes CAWSPDTNTEAFF.

V gene TRBV12-5 combines with J gene TRBJ2-2; maybe TRBD2 (5 bases). Trimming removed 3 bases at V and 3 bases at J, with 14 bases between. Germline V gene lookup returns CDR1 LGHNT and CDR2 FRNRAP. The CDR3 extends over 16 amino acids. As DNA, the CDR3 is TGTGCTAGTGGTTTAAGGCGATCCGGGGACACCGGGGAGCTGTTTTTT. Translation gives CASGLRRSGDTGELFF.

The V call is TRBV19, the J call TRBJ2-6; no firm D call. CDR1 LNHDA and CDR2 SQIVND come from the germline V gene (reference sequence). CDR3 size: 17 residues. With 5 bases removed from V and 0 bases from J, the gap between germline ends came to 14 bases. CDR3 region: CASSSLTVTSGANVLTF. The CDR3 nucleotides are TGTGCCAGTAGTTCCCTCACAGTCACCTCTGGGGCCAACGTCCTGACTTTC.

The genes are TRBV5-1 and TRBJ1-1; 10 positions agree with TRBD1. Germline loops: CDR1 SGHRS, CDR2 YFSETQ. This CDR3 is built from 15 residues. V lost 2 bases, J lost 10 bases, and 11 bases stayed unmatched. The CDR3 nucleotides are TGCGCCAGCAGCTTTTCCGGGACAGGGGTAGCAGGAGCTTTCTTT. As protein: CASSFSGTGVAGAFF.

This clone was seen a single time. The V call is TRBV4-1, the J call TRBJ2-4; maybe TRBD2 (6 bases). This CDR3 spans 17 amino acids. CDR1 is MGHRA, CDR2 YSYEKL, per germline. Trimming shortened V by 4 bases and J by 6 bases, and 22 bases separated the two germline ends. CDR3 DNA sequence: TGCGCCAGCAGCCTCTGGGGTGATGGGGACTTCCGAAACATTCAGTACTTC. It translates to CASSLWGDGDFRNIQYF.

The chain links TRBV2 to TRBJ2-2; no clear D gene. The CDR3 runs 17 residues. Germline CDR1 and CDR2: SNHLY and FYNNEI. The V gene lost 6 bases and the J gene lost 4 bases, with 21 bases spanning the gap. CDR3 nucleotides: TGTGCCAGCAGCGCCAGCTTTTCTTTCCGAGGCACCGGGGAGCTGTTTTTT. Encoded protein: CASSASFSFRGTGELFF. Supplemented by reference TRBV2 and TRBJ2-2, the full variable domain reads EPEVTQTPSHQVTQMGQEVILRCVPISNHLYFYWYRQILGQKVEFLVSFYNNEISEKSEIFDDQFSVERPDGSNFTLKIRSTKLEDSAMYFCASSASFSFRGTGELFFGEGSRLTVL.

The chain uses TRBV5-6 and TRBJ2-7, with 10 nucleotides matching TRBD2. Germline V lookup: CDR1 SGHDT, CDR2 YYEEEE. Unmatched junction bases numbered 7, after V lost 4 bases and J lost 3 bases. The CDR3 totals 15 residues. The CDR3 DNA follows: TGTGCCAGCAGCCTGTTAGCGGGGGGCGGCTACGAGCAGTACTTC. Amino acids: CASSLLAGGGYEQYF.

On this clone: Other DNA sequences in the sample encode the same CDR3. The chain joins TRBV6-5 to TRBJ2-5, with D uncertain. The CDR3 runs 12 residues. Trimming left V 0 bases short and J 5 bases short, with 4 bases between. Germline lookup yields CDR1 MNHEY and CDR2 SVGAGI. CDR3 bases: TGTGCCAGCAGTTACTCGAGGGAGACCCAGTACTTC. Translated: CASSYSRETQYF.

This clone appeared a single time. V usage is TRBV7-9 and J usage is TRBJ2-1; possible D gene TRBD2, 6 bases. V was trimmed by 6 bases and J by 6 bases, leaving 12 bases between them. The CDR3 runs to 13 residues. Looked up from germline, CDR1 is SEHNR and CDR2 is FQNEAQ (reference sequence). Here the CDR3 DNA reads TGTGCCAGCAGTTTGGAGGGTTTCAATGAGCAGTTCTTC. The encoded protein is CASSLEGFNEQFF.

This clone was seen many times. The V call is TRBV7-9, the J call TRBJ1-3; D gene uncertain. CDR3 length equals 15 residues. Trimming stripped 5 bases from V and 1 base from J, with 12 bases between. In germline, CDR1 is SEHNR, CDR2 FQNEAQ (reference sequence). The CDR3 DNA follows: TGTGCCAGCAGCACAGAGAGTTTGTCTGGAAACACCATATATTTT. Translating it yields CASSTESLSGNTIYF. Using reference TRBV7-9 and TRBJ1-3 for the parts outside the CDR3, the full variable domain is DTGVSQNPRHKITKRGQNVTFRCDPISEHNRLYWYRQTLGQGPEFLTYFQNEAQLEKSRLLSDRFSAERPKGSFSTLEIQRTEQGDSAMYLCASSTESLSGNTIYFGEGSWLTVV.

This clone occurred a few times. This chain joins TRBV6-5 and TRBJ2-1; possibly TRBD1 for D (6 bases). Deletions cut 6 bases from V and 4 bases from J, with 10 bases between. The CDR3 covers 13 residues. Germline CDR1 reads MNHEY; CDR2 reads SVGAGI. DNA of the CDR3: TGTGCCAGCAGCCAGGGGCAATACAATGAGCAGTTCTTC. Its protein product is CASSQGQYNEQFF.

The rearrangement links TRBV5-1 to TRBJ2-1; 8 bases line up with TRBD2. CDR3 length: 15 residues. Germline V lookup: CDR1 SGHRS, CDR2 YFSETQ. The ends lost 0 bases at V and 6 bases at J; junction bases unmatched: 5. The CDR3 region has the DNA TGCGCCAGCAGCTTGGATGATAGCGGGATCAATGAGCAGTTCTTC. Its translation is CASSLDDSGINEQFF.

This clone was detected a few times. The chain has TRBV23-1 and TRBJ2-7, with TRBD2 identical over 11 bases. TRBV23-1 is recorded as an ORF, its role being uncertain. The CDR3 runs to 20 residues. V lost 6 bases and J lost 2; bases outside the gene matches: 21. The DNA for the CDR3 is TGCGCCAGCAGGGAAGGGGTTACAGGGAAAGCTAGCGGGAGGCCCTACGAGCAGTACTTC. Its translation: CASREGVTGKASGRPYEQYF.

This chain joins TRBV27 and TRBJ2-1; perhaps TRBD1 as D (6 bases). V was trimmed by 1 base and J by 5 bases, leaving 9 bases between them. From germline, CDR1 is MNHEY and CDR2 SMNVEV (reference sequence). This CDR3 comprises 14 residues. The CDR3 region has the DNA TGTGCCAGCAGTTTATTTACAGGGAACAATGAGCAGTTCTTC. This translates into CASSLFTGNNEQFF.

The chain employs TRBV9 and TRBJ2-5; the D gene is possibly TRBD2 (6 bases). Germline loops: CDR1 SGDLS, CDR2 YYNGEE. This CDR3 region has 15 residues. Trimming shortened V by 3 bases and J by 4 bases, and 16 bases separated the two germline ends. CDR3 protein: CASSARERAGETQYF. DNA for the CDR3: TGTGCCAGCAGCGCGCGGGAAAGGGCTGGAGAGACCCAGTACTTC. Full variable domain (remainder filled in from reference TRBV9 and TRBJ2-5): DSGVTQTPKHLITATGQRVTLRCSPRSGDLSVYWYQQSLDQGLQFLIQYYNGEERAKGNILERFSAQQFPDLHSELNLSSLELGDSALYFCASSARERAGETQYFGPGTRLLVL.

The V and J genes are TRBV5-1 and TRBJ1-1; D gene unclear. The germline CDR1 and CDR2 sequences are SGHRS and YFSETQ. There are 16 residues in the CDR3. V lost 5 bases and J 4 bases, leaving 21 bases between the germline ends. The CDR3, as DNA: TGCGCCAGCAGTCTGACATCCGGGGTAGTTCGCACTGAAGCTTTCTTT. This codes for CASSLTSGVVRTEAFF.